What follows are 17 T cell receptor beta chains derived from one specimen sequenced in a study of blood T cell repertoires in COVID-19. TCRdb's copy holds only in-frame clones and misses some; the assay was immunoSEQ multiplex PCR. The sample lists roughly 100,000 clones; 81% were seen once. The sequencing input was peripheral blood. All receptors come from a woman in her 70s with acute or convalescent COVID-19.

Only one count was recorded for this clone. The CDR3 spells CASSAGTGQETQYF. The CDR3 region has the DNA TGTGCCAGCAGCGCAGGGACAGGGCAAGAGACCCAGTACTTC. The chain carries TRBV9 and TRBJ2-5; 9 bases are shared with TRBD1. Germline CDR1 and CDR2: SGDLS and YYNGEE. Germline trimming cut 3 bases from V and 2 bases from J; bases unmatched to any gene: 2. The CDR3 consists of 14 residues.

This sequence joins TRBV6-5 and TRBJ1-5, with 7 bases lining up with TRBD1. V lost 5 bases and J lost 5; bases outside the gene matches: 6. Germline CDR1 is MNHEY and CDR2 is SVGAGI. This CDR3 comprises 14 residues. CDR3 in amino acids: CASSRQGGHQPQHF. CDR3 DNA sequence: TGTGCCAGCAGTAGACAGGGCGGGCATCAGCCCCAGCATTTT.

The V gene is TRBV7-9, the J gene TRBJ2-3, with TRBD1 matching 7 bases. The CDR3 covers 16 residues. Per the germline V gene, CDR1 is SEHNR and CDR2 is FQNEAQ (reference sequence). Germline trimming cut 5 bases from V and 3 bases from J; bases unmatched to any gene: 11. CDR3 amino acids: CASSLGSTGVTDTQYF. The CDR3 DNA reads TGTGCCAGCAGCCTCGGATCTACAGGGGTGACAGATACGCAGTATTTT.

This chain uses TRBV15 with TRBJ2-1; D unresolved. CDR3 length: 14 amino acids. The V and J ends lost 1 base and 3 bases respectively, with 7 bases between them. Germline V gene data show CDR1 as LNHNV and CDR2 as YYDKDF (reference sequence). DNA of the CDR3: TGTGCCACCAGCAGAGTTGGGCTCTACAATGAGCAGTTCTTC. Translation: CATSRVGLYNEQFF.

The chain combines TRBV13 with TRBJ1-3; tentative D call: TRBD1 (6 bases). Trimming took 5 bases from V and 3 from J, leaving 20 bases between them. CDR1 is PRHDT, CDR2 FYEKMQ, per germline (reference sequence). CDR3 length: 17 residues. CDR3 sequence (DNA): TGTGCCAGCAGCCCAATCGGGACAACTAACTTTGGAAACACCATATATTTT. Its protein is CASSPIGTTNFGNTIYF.

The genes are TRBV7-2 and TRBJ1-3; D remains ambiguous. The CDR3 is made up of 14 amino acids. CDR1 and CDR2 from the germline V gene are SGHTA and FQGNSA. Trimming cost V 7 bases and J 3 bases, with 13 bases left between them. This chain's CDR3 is CASTSRGSGNTIYF. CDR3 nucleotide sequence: TGTGCCAGCACCAGTAGAGGGAGTGGAAACACCATATATTTT.

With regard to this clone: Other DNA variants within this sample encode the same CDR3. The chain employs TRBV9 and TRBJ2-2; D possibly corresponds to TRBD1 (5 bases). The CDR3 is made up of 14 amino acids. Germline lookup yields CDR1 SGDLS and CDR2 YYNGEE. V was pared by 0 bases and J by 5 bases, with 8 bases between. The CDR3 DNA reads TGTGCCAGCAGCGTAGGGGGCGGTACCGGGGAGCTGTTTTTT. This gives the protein CASSVGGGTGELFF.

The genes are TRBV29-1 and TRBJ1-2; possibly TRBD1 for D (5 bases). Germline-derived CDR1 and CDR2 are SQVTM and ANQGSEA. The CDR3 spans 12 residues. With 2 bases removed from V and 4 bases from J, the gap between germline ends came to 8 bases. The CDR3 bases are TGCAGCGTTGAATGGGGCGGCTATGGCTACACCTTC. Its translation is CSVEWGGYGYTF. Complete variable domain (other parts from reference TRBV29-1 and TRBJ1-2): SAVISQKPSRDICQRGTSLTIQCQVDSQVTMMFWYRQQPGQSLTLIATANQGSEATYESGFVIDKFPISRPNLTFSTLTVSNMSPEDSSIYLCSVEWGGYGYTFGSGTRLTVV.

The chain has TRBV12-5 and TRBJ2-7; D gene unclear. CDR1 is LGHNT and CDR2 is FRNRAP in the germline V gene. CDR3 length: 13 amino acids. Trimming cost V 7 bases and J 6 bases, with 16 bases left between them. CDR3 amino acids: CASAPPYVSEQYF. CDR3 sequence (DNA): TGTGCTAGTGCCCCTCCCTACGTTTCCGAGCAGTACTTC.

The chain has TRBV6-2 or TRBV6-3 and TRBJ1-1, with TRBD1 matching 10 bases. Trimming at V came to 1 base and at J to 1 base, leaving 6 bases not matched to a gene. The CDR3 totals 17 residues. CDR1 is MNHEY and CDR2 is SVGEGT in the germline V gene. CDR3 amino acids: CASSYWDRGERNTEAFF. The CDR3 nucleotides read TGTGCCAGCAGTTACTGGGACAGGGGCGAGAGGAACACTGAAGCTTTCTTT.

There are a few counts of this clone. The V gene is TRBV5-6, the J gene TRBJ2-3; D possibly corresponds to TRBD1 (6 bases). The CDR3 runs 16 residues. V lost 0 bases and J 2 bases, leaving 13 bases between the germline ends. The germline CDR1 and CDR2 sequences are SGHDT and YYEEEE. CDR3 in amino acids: CASSLEGRGYTDTQYF. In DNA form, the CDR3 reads TGTGCCAGCAGCTTGGAGGGCAGGGGCTACACAGATACGCAGTATTTT.

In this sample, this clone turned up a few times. CDR3 DNA sequence: TGTGCCAGTAGATCGCTTCCGGGACAGGGGGCCTTTGGCTACACCTTC. It encodes CASRSLPGQGAFGYTF. This sequence joins TRBV19 and TRBJ1-2; TRBD1 matches at 12 bases. J gave up 7 bases and V 6 bases, and 12 bases lay outside the gene matches. The germline V gene has CDR1 LNHDA and CDR2 SQIVND (reference sequence). The CDR3 is 16 residues long.

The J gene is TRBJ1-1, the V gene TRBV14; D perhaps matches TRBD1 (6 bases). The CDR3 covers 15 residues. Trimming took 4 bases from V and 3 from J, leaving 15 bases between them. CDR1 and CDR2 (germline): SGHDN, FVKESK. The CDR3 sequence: CASSPRGGAHTEAFF. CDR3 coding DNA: TGTGCCAGCAGCCCCCGCGGGGGGGCCCACACTGAAGCTTTCTTT.

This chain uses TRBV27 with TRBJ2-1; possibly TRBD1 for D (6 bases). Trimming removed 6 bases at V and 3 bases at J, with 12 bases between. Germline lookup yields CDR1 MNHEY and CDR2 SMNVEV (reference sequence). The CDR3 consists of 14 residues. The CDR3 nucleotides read TGTGCCAGCAGGATACAGGGAGACTACAATGAGCAGTTCTTC. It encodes CASRIQGDYNEQFF.

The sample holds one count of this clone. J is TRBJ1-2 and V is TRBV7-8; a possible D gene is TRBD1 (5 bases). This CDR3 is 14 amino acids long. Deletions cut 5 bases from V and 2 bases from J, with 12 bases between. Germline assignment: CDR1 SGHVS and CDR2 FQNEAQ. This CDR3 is CASSPDAGNYGYTF. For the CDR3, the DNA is TGTGCCAGCAGCCCGGATGCAGGGAACTATGGCTACACCTTC.

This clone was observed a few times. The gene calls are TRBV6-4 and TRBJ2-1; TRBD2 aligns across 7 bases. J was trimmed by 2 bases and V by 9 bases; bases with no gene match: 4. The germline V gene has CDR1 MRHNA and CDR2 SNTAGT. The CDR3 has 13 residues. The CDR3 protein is CARTLATYNEQFF. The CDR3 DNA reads TGTGCCAGGACACTAGCGACCTACAATGAGCAGTTCTTC.

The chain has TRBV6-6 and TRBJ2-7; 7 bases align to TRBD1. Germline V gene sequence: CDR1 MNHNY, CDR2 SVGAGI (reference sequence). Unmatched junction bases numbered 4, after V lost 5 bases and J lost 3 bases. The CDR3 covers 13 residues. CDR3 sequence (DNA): TGTGCCAGCAGTCCAGGGGGACGCTACGAGCAGTACTTC. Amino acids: CASSPGGRYEQYF.